A single sample is the source of the 17 T cell receptor beta chains below, sequenced in a study of cytomegalovirus exposure and HLA in healthy donors. PCR involved 60 Vbeta and 13 Jbeta primers. The method was immunoSEQ multiplex PCR; TCRdb's version includes in-frame clones alone and lacks a portion of them. The sample shows about 160,000 clones, roughly 82% of them seen only once. Sequencing was performed on PBMCs. Every receptor here comes from a man aged 50-60 years in good health and CMV-seropositive.

This clone was seen just once. The chain links TRBV7-2 to TRBJ2-7; 14 nucleotides align to TRBD2. The germline CDR1 and CDR2 sequences are SGHTA and FQGNSA. V shed 0 bases and J 4 bases; nucleotides not matched to a gene: 8. This CDR3 region has 18 residues. The CDR3 loop is CASSLAPGLAGEGYEQYF. DNA of the CDR3: TGTGCCAGCAGCTTAGCCCCGGGACTAGCGGGAGAAGGATACGAGCAGTACTTC.

The chain combines TRBV6-5 with TRBJ2-7; possible D gene TRBD1, 5 bases. The CDR3 length is 14 residues. The ends were cut back, 7 bases at V and 3 bases at J, with 16 bases in the middle. The germline V gene has CDR1 MNHEY and CDR2 SVGAGI. The CDR3 region is CASKKTENHYEQYF. CDR3 in DNA: TGTGCCAGCAAAAAGACAGAAAACCACTACGAGCAGTACTTC.

The rearrangement links TRBV30 to TRBJ1-5; D is ambiguous. Trimming removed 4 bases from V and 3 bases from J, with 10 bases in between. The CDR3 runs 13 residues. Germline V gene data show CDR1 as GTSNPN and CDR2 as SVGIG (reference sequence). CDR3 amino acids: CAWNQENNQPQHF. DNA for the CDR3: TGTGCCTGGAATCAAGAGAACAATCAGCCCCAGCATTTT.

This clone was seen a handful of times. V is TRBV7-9 and J is TRBJ1-1, with D uncertain. This CDR3 contains 13 residues. Trimming took off 3 bases at V and 6 bases at J, with 11 bases between the two ends. Germline V gene lookup returns CDR1 SEHNR and CDR2 FQNEAQ (reference sequence). The DNA for the CDR3 is TGTGCCAGCAGCTTCGGAACAGTAGCTGAAGCTTTCTTT. Translation gives CASSFGTVAEAFF.

The chain combines TRBV6-6 with TRBJ2-1; tentative D call: TRBD1 (5 bases). Germline lookup yields CDR1 MNHNY and CDR2 SVGAGI (reference sequence). With 4 bases removed from V and 8 bases from J, the gap between germline ends came to 21 bases. The CDR3 consists of 16 residues. The CDR3 sequence is CASSSPAGKSIYEQFF. Here the CDR3 DNA reads TGTGCCAGCAGTTCTCCCGCAGGGAAGTCCATCTATGAGCAGTTCTTC.

This chain uses TRBV7-8 with TRBJ1-5, with D possibly TRBD1 on 5 matching bases. Deletions cut 5 bases from V and 2 bases from J, with 16 bases between. CDR3 length: 16 residues. Per the germline V gene, CDR1 is SGHVS and CDR2 is FQNEAQ. The CDR3 nucleotides are TGTGCCAGCAGCCCATGGGGCAGGACGGGCAATCAGCCCCAGCATTTT. Protein product: CASSPWGRTGNQPQHF.

This rearrangement joins TRBV5-4 to TRBJ2-1, with 7 positions matching TRBD2. Germline-derived CDR1 and CDR2 are SGHNT and YYREEE (reference sequence). The J segment lost 6 bases and the V segment lost 3 bases, leaving 12 bases of the junction unmatched. The CDR3 has 16 amino acids. As DNA, the CDR3 is TGTGCCAGCAGCTCGGGGACTATCGGAGGAGCCAATGAGCAGTTCTTC. Translation: CASSSGTIGGANEQFF.

The rearrangement joins TRBV14 to TRBJ1-2, with TRBD1 matching 10 bases. Germline V gene lookup returns CDR1 SGHDN and CDR2 FVKESK. V was clipped by 3 bases and J by 7 bases; unmatched bases: 5. This CDR3 contains 14 residues. CDR3 residues: CASSQADRGAGYTF. Written as DNA, the CDR3 is TGTGCCAGCAGCCAGGCGGACAGGGGGGCTGGCTACACCTTC.

V and J are TRBV4-1 and TRBJ2-3, with a possible D match to TRBD2 (6 bases). Trimming removed 0 bases at V and 2 bases at J, with 15 bases between. Germline loops: CDR1 MGHRA, CDR2 YSYEKL. The CDR3 extends over 17 amino acids. The CDR3 protein is CASSQEFLGGATDTQYF. CDR3 bases: TGCGCCAGCAGCCAAGAGTTTCTGGGGGGAGCCACAGATACGCAGTATTTT.

On this clone: In the same sample, other DNA sequences code for this CDR3. The chain combines TRBV28 with TRBJ1-4, with 7 bases identical to TRBD1. This CDR3 region has 14 residues. The germline V gene encodes CDR1 MDHEN and CDR2 SYDVKM. With 6 bases clipped from V and 0 bases from J, the junction kept 1 base outside the gene matches. DNA of the CDR3: TGTGCCAGCAGCACAGGGGCAACTAATGAAAAACTGTTTTTT. This encodes CASSTGATNEKLFF.

The rearrangement links TRBV28 to TRBJ1-1, with 7 bases fitting TRBD1. This CDR3 region has 13 residues. Germline loops: CDR1 MDHEN, CDR2 SYDVKM. Trimming cost V 3 bases and J 6 bases; bases outside gene matches: 4. CDR3 protein: CASSFTGDAEAFF. As DNA, the CDR3 is TGTGCCAGCAGTTTCACAGGGGACGCTGAAGCTTTCTTT.

This chain joins TRBV5-1 and TRBJ1-1; TRBD1 might be the D (5 bases). CDR3 length: 13 residues. V shed 2 bases and J shed 1 base, with 6 bases lying between them. Germline V gene sequence: CDR1 SGHRS, CDR2 YFSETQ. DNA of the CDR3: TGCGCCAGCAGCTTCAGGGCGAACACTGAAGCTTTCTTT. This codes for CASSFRANTEAFF.

J is TRBJ1-1 and V is TRBV7-2; 8 bases are a match to TRBD1. This CDR3 is built from 15 residues. In germline, CDR1 is SGHTA, CDR2 FQGNSA. The V and J ends lost 1 base and 1 base, in that order; junction bases with no gene match: 2. In DNA, the CDR3 is TGTGCCAGCAGCTTAGGGGACAGGAGGAACACTGAAGCTTTCTTT. This translates into CASSLGDRRNTEAFF.

This clone was observed once. The chain combines TRBV30 with TRBJ1-1; a possible D gene is TRBD1 (5 bases). From germline, CDR1 is GTSNPN and CDR2 SVGIG (reference sequence). The CDR3 spans 13 residues. Trimming removed 0 bases from V and 5 bases from J, with 10 bases in between. CDR3: CAWSVQAVTEAFF. CDR3 nucleotide sequence: TGTGCCTGGAGTGTACAGGCGGTAACTGAAGCTTTCTTT.

J is TRBJ2-7 and V is TRBV5-1; TRBD2 agrees at 10 bases. The CDR3 length is 16 residues. Germline V gene lookup returns CDR1 SGHRS and CDR2 YFSETQ. Trimming at V came to 2 bases and at J to 1 base, leaving 6 bases not matched to a gene. The CDR3 sequence: CASSFPSGGKSYEQYF. For the CDR3, the DNA is TGCGCCAGCAGCTTCCCTAGCGGGGGTAAATCCTACGAGCAGTACTTC.

The sample holds one count of this clone. The chain recombines TRBV5-1 with TRBJ1-6; D not resolved. The V end was cut by 0 bases, the J end by 13 bases, with 8 bases between. The germline V gene encodes CDR1 SGHRS and CDR2 YFSETQ. The CDR3 loop spans 12 amino acids. The CDR3 sequence: CASSLADSPLHF. CDR3 DNA: TGCGCCAGCAGCTTGGCCGACTCGCCCCTCCACTTT.

DNA of the CDR3: TGTGCCTGGAGTCCTTACGGTTACGAGCAGTACTTC. Its protein product is CAWSPYGYEQYF. The rearrangement links TRBV30 to TRBJ2-7; no clear D. Trimming shortened V by 2 bases and J by 4 bases, and 9 bases separated the two germline ends. The germline V gene encodes CDR1 GTSNPN and CDR2 SVGIG (reference sequence). This CDR3 spans 12 amino acids.